Each of the 15 T cell receptor beta chains below was sequenced from the same sample in a study of T-cell reconstitution after alpha-beta-depleted transplantation in children (dated by TCRdb to about 2016). Libraries were made using PCR. The sample was run on an Illumina HiSeq 2500. TCR library preparation used molecular barcoding, with unique molecular identifiers applied to normalize quantification of the TCRbeta repertoire. The public reads were quality trimmed at Q25 with fastp and then assembled into clones with MiXCR by TCRdb, keeping productive beta chains. One record per CDR3 amino acid sequence lists the most common genes and DNA. The sample table shows approximately 520,000 distinct CDR3 sequences, and 11% are seen once. The top ten clones comprise about 14% of the sample. Sample treatment or condition, as interpreted from the label and publication: allogeneic hematopoietic cell transplantation with graft depleted of TCRalphabeta T cells and CD19 B cells.

The starting material was PBMCs, mostly from graft donor cells, obtained 180 days after TCRalphabeta/CD19-depleted stem cell transplant. The source is a female patient aged 2-9 years who had a stem cell transplant for aplastic anemia, so the T cells may come from the graft donor.

The V and J genes are TRBV11-2 and TRBJ2-4, with TRBD1 identical over 9 bases. This CDR3 comprises 16 residues. From germline, CDR1 is SGHAT and CDR2 FQNNGV. Trimming cost V 5 bases and J 1 base; bases outside gene matches: 6. CDR3: CASSPTGGRAKNIQYF. DNA of the CDR3: TGTGCCAGCAGCCCTACAGGGGGCCGGGCCAAAAACATTCAGTACTTC.

CDR3 residues: CASSSIPNYGYTF. The CDR3, as DNA: TGTGCCAGCAGTTCCATTCCCAACTATGGCTACACCTTC. The genes are TRBV2 and TRBJ1-2; D is unclear. The germline CDR1 and CDR2 sequences are SNHLY and FYNNEI. Trimming stripped 5 bases from V and 2 bases from J, with 9 bases between. The CDR3 totals 13 residues. Full variable domain (missing parts from reference TRBV2 and TRBJ1-2): EPEVTQTPSHQVTQMGQEVILRCVPISNHLYFYWYRQILGQKVEFLVSFYNNEISEKSEIFDDQFSVERPDGSNFTLKIRSTKLEDSAMYFCASSSIPNYGYTFGSGTRLTVV.

This clonotype was detected many times. V and J are TRBV5-1 and TRBJ2-1; D not certain. Germline values: CDR1 SGHRS, CDR2 YFSETQ. The CDR3 has 15 residues. The ends were cut back, 4 bases at V and 0 bases at J, with 11 bases in the middle. CDR3 region: CASSPDLGSYNEQFF. Written as DNA, the CDR3 is TGCGCCAGCAGCCCAGACCTCGGCTCCTACAATGAGCAGTTCTTC.

This chain uses TRBV7-2 with TRBJ2-2; no definite D call. The V end was cut by 0 bases, the J end by 5 bases, with 19 bases between. The CDR3 runs to 18 residues. The germline CDR1 and CDR2 sequences are SGHTA and FQGNSA. The CDR3, as DNA: TGTGCCAGCAGCTTAGCGTTTAAAGGGCCGGATCCAACCGGGGAGCTGTTTTTT. Protein product: CASSLAFKGPDPTGELFF. The entire variable domain, with the rest obtained from reference TRBV7-2 and TRBJ2-2, is as follows: GAGVSQSPSNKVTEKGKDVELRCDPISGHTALYWYRQSLGQGLEFLIYFQGNSAPDKSGLPSDRFSAERTGGSVSTLTIQRTQQEDSAVYLCASSLAFKGPDPTGELFFGEGSRLTVL.

This clonotype was detected a few times. This sequence joins TRBV19 and TRBJ2-6, with D possibly TRBD2 on 5 matching bases. The CDR3 length is 15 residues. Between the trimmed V and J ends, which lost 3 bases and 3 bases, there was a span of 9 bases. From germline, CDR1 is LNHDA and CDR2 SQIVND (reference sequence). CDR3 protein: CASSIPGSGANVLTF. The CDR3 DNA sequence: TGTGCCAGTAGTATTCCGGGGAGTGGGGCCAACGTCCTGACTTTC.

The sample holds a few counts of this clonotype. The chain joins TRBV7-2 to TRBJ2-2, with 9 bases that match TRBD1. Germline V gene data show CDR1 as SGHTA and CDR2 as FQGNSA. J was trimmed by 1 base and V by 11 bases; bases with no gene match: 8. This CDR3 has 15 residues. The CDR3 region is CAGVRGQGNTGELFF. The CDR3 DNA is TGTGCCGGCGTCCGGGGACAGGGGAACACCGGGGAGCTGTTTTTT.

The V and J genes are TRBV4-3 and TRBJ1-4, with unresolved D. This CDR3 has 16 residues. The germline V gene encodes CDR1 LGHNA and CDR2 YSLEER. Between the trimmed V and J ends, which lost 0 bases and 6 bases, there was a span of 14 bases. CDR3 coding DNA: TGCGCCAGCAGCCAAGATTTGGCATACCCCGATGAAAAACTGTTTTTT. It translates to CASSQDLAYPDEKLFF.

The rearrangement uses TRBV12-3 or TRBV12-4 and TRBJ1-3; D not resolved. The CDR3 is made up of 12 amino acids. Trimming pared 8 bases from V and 0 bases from J, leaving 5 bases between. CDR3 nucleotide sequence: TGTGCCAGCGGCTTCTCTGGAAACACCATATATTTT. This translates into CASGFSGNTIYF.

This clonotype was seen ten or more times. The V and J genes are TRBV12-3 or TRBV12-4 and TRBJ2-1; 8 bases map to TRBD1. The length of the CDR3 is 14 residues. V was pared by 6 bases and J by 8 bases, with 9 bases of the junction left unmatched. The CDR3 coding sequence is TGTGCCAGCAGCCCTGGACAGGGTGGGGATGAGCAGTTCTTC. This translates into CASSPGQGGDEQFF.

The V call is TRBV7-2, the J call TRBJ2-5, with 14 bases that match TRBD2. Losses at the gene ends were 7 bases for V and 2 bases for J; bases not matched to a gene: 6. CDR3 length: 16 amino acids. Germline assignment: CDR1 SGHTA and CDR2 FQGNSA. Here the CDR3 DNA reads TGTGCCAGCACTAGGGGACTAGCGGGGGATCAAGAGACCCAGTACTTC. Protein sequence: CASTRGLAGDQETQYF.

This sequence joins TRBV6-5 and TRBJ2-1, with a weak D call TRBD1 (6 bases). Germline-derived CDR1 and CDR2 are MNHEY and SVGAGI. This CDR3 has 16 amino acids. Trimming stripped 2 bases from V and 2 bases from J, with 13 bases between. Written as DNA, the CDR3 is TGTGCCAGCAGTTACGAAACAGGGAGACCCTACAATGAGCAGTTCTTC. It codes for CASSYETGRPYNEQFF.

The chain carries TRBV6-2 or TRBV6-3 and TRBJ2-7; no clear D gene. The CDR3 is made up of 16 amino acids. The V and J ends lost 2 bases and 4 bases respectively, with 18 bases between them. Germline V gene data show CDR1 as MNHEY and CDR2 as SVGEGT. The CDR3 spells CASSYAAGGTVYEQYF. As DNA, the CDR3 is TGTGCCAGCAGTTACGCCGCCGGCGGCACGGTATACGAGCAGTACTTC.

The J gene is TRBJ2-1, the V gene TRBV28; 9 positions agree with TRBD1. The CDR3 loop spans 16 amino acids. After removal of 7 bases from V and 3 bases from J, the junction contained 10 bases not matched to a gene. CDR1 is MDHEN and CDR2 is SYDVKM in the germline V gene. Here the CDR3 DNA reads TGTGCCAGCATCCCCTGGGACAGGGAGGGCTACAATGAGCAGTTCTTC. This codes for CASIPWDREGYNEQFF.

The gene calls are TRBV5-1 and TRBJ1-2, with D perhaps matching TRBD1 (5 bases). The CDR3 extends over 14 amino acids. The V gene's germline CDR1 is SGHRS and CDR2 YFSETQ. V was clipped by 0 bases and J by 7 bases, with 13 bases between them. The CDR3 region is CASSLVGDGSGYTF. The CDR3 DNA reads as TGCGCCAGCAGCTTGGTGGGGGACGGCTCTGGCTACACCTTC.

The rearrangement uses TRBV7-9 and TRBJ2-7, with TRBD2 matching over 11 bases. The CDR3 sequence is 16 residues long. Per germline, CDR1 SEHNR and CDR2 FQNEAQ (reference sequence). Trimming at V came to 6 bases and at J to 1 base, leaving 8 bases not matched to a gene. The CDR3 sequence: CASRKLAGGPSYEQYV. In DNA form, the CDR3 reads TGTGCCAGCAGGAAGTTAGCGGGAGGGCCTTCCTACGAGCAGTACGTC.